This T cell receptor beta chain was sequenced for a study of PD-L1 blockade in urothelial cancer. Overall study: Previous chemotherapy exposure amounted to 0 to 3 regimens for patients. Blood was evaluated 3 weeks (second dose) and 6 weeks after therapy began.

Sequenced by immunoSEQ multiplex PCR; TCRdb stores in-frame clones only, minus some. The data contain 45,000 to 60,000 clones, around 86% of them seen just once; the ten biggest clones take up about 1.7%. Trimming took off 0 bases at V and 0 bases at J, with 13 bases between the two ends. This CDR3 is built from 17 residues. Germline CDR1 and CDR2: SGHRS and YFSETQ. The time point is: pretreatment peripheral blood. Each patient gave between 1 and 8 samples of peripheral blood mononuclear cells, which were collected pretreatment and during treatment. V gene TRBV5-1 combines with J gene TRBJ1-5, with a weak D call TRBD1 (6 bases). The sequence came from a man aged 45-65 years with urothelial cancer. Sequencing used PBMCs, obtained around atezolizumab (anti-PD-L1) treatment. The DNA of the CDR3 is TGCGCCAGCAGCTTGGGGGACACCCAATATAGCAATCAGCCCCAGCATTTT. Its protein product is CASSLGDTQYSNQPQHF.